The following is a T cell receptor beta chain sequence with its context. Its antigen is undetermined. Researchers ran the PCR with 60 Vbeta and 13 Jbeta primers. Using immunoSEQ multiplex PCR, the repertoire was profiled, and TCRdb retains in-frame clones only, with some absent. The table has 110,000 to 150,000 clones, approximately 80% seen once; the top ten hold 5.1%. The source of the sample is a study of cytomegalovirus exposure and HLA in healthy donors. Whole-study context: Across roughly 400 genotyped donors, about 80% landed in the Caucasian-associated ancestry cluster.

J lost 3 bases, V lost 8 bases, and 5 bases had no gene match. The CDR3 extends over 13 amino acids. Germline V gene sequence: CDR1 LNHDA, CDR2 SQIVND (reference sequence). Study results and caveats: By a later analysis, the bulk of CMV-associated TCR beta chains appeared HLA-restricted. What a later analysis reportedly showed was that an Asian-associated ancestry cluster had fewer N-insertions than the roughly 670-donor mean.

Healthy bone marrow donors made up the donors. Sequenced: PBMCs. The chain uses TRBV19 and TRBJ2-7, with TRBD1 identical over 9 bases. This receptor was taken from a male donor in good health and CMV-seronegative. CDR3 in DNA: TGTGCCAGTGGCCCGGGACAGGGCTACGAGCAGTACTTC. This translates into CASGPGQGYEQYF.